What follows are 7 T cell receptor beta chains derived from one specimen sequenced in a study of early T cells in non-severe SARS-CoV-2 infection. TCRdb called the 5' RACE reads again in MiXCR, with one record for every CDR3 protein. This sample has more than 55,000 distinct CDR3 sequences, with about 12% found just once. The sequencing sample was made of whole blood. Receptor source: an adult who was a healthcare worker with PCR-confirmed SARS-CoV-2 infection or an uninfected control (not recorded which).

The chain links TRBV2 to TRBJ2-2, with D maybe TRBD2 (5 bases). V was shortened by 7 bases and J by 5 bases, with 8 bases between the two germline ends. CDR3 length: 12 residues. CDR1 SNHLY and CDR2 FYNNEI come from the germline V gene. The CDR3 DNA follows: TGTGCCAGCATGAGGGTGACCGGGGAGCTGTTTTTT. Its translation: CASMRVTGELFF.

The sample holds many counts of this clonotype. This chain links TRBV7-9 with TRBJ1-6, with 7 bases matching TRBD1. With V trimmed by 5 bases and J by 7 bases, 5 bases remained unmatched. The germline CDR1 and CDR2 sequences are SEHNR and FQNEAQ (reference sequence). The CDR3 contains 14 residues. CDR3 in amino acids: CASSLGQVNSPLHF. CDR3 nucleotide sequence: TGTGCCAGCAGCCTAGGACAGGTGAATTCACCCCTCCACTTT.

This clonotype was observed many times. This chain connects TRBV20-1 to TRBJ2-1, with TRBD2 matching over 12 bases. Germline lookup yields CDR1 DFQATT and CDR2 SNEGSKA (reference sequence). This CDR3 comprises 16 residues. Trimming took 1 base from V and 6 from J; bases not matched to a gene: 7. The CDR3 loop is CSARGLAGVRGNEQFF. The CDR3 DNA is TGCAGTGCTAGAGGACTAGCGGGAGTTCGTGGCAATGAGCAGTTCTTC.

This clonotype has at least ten counts. The gene calls are TRBV5-1 and TRBJ2-5; D is unresolved. V was shortened by 0 bases and J by 0 bases, with 15 bases between the two germline ends. Germline V gene lookup returns CDR1 SGHRS and CDR2 YFSETQ. The CDR3 is made up of 17 amino acids. This CDR3 reads CASSLGSGSNYQETQYF. The CDR3 bases are TGCGCCAGCAGCTTGGGTTCCGGCAGCAATTACCAAGAGACCCAGTACTTC.

CDR3 protein: CASSPQAGRDHNEQFF. The CDR3 coding sequence is TGCGCCAGCAGCCCCCAAGCCGGGAGGGACCACAATGAGCAGTTCTTC. The J gene is TRBJ2-1, the V gene TRBV4-1; the match to TRBD2 covers 8 bases. The CDR3 spans 16 residues. The germline gives CDR1 MGHRA, CDR2 YSYEKL. V lost 4 bases to trimming and J lost 5 bases; unmatched junction nucleotides: 10.

The chain links TRBV12-3 or TRBV12-4 to TRBJ1-4; no firm D call. The CDR3 has 11 residues. V was clipped by 5 bases and J by 6 bases, with 4 bases between them. The CDR3 region has the DNA TGTGCCAGCAGTAGAGATGAAAAACTGTTTTTT. Amino acids: CASSRDEKLFF.

The J gene is TRBJ2-4, the V gene TRBV10-3; D ambiguous. The V end lost 8 bases, the J end lost 0 bases, and 11 bases lay between the germline ends. Germline CDR1 is ENHRY and CDR2 is SYGVKD. CDR3 length: 14 amino acids. The CDR3 DNA follows: TGTGCCATCGGCGACGGTTTAGCCAAAAACATTCAGTACTTC. Translating gives CAIGDGLAKNIQYF.